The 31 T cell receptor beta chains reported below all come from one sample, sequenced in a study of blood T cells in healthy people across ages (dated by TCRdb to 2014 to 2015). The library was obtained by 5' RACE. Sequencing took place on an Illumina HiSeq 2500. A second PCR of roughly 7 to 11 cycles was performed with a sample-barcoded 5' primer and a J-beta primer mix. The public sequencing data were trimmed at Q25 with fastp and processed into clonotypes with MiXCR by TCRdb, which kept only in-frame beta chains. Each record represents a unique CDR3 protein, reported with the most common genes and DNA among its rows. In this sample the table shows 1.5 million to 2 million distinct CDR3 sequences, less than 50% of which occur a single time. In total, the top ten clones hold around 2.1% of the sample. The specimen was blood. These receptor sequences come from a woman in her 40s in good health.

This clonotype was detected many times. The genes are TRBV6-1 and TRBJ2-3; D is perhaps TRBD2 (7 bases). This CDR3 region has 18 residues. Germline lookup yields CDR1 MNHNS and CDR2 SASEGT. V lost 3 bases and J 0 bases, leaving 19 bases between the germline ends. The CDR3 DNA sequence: TGTGCCAGCAGTGACATTCCCGGTGGGGGGGCTAGCACAGATACGCAGTATTTT. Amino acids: CASSDIPGGGASTDTQYF.

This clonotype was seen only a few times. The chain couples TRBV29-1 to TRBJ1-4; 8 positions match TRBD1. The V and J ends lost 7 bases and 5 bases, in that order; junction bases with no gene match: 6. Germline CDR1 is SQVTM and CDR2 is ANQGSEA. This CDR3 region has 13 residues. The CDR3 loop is CSAGTGPNEKLFF. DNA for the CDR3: TGCAGCGCAGGGACAGGCCCCAATGAAAAACTGTTTTTT.

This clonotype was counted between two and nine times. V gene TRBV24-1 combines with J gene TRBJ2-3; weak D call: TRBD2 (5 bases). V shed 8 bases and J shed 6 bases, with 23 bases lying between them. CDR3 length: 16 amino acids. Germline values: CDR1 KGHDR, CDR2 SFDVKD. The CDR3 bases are TGTGCCACCATGGACGCATCACCCCGGGGTTACGATACGCAGTATTTT. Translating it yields CATMDASPRGYDTQYF.

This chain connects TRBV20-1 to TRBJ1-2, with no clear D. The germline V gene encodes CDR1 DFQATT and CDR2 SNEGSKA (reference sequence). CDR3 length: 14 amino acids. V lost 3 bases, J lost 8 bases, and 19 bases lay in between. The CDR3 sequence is CSARIRELGSGYTF. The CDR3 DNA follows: TGCAGTGCTAGGATCCGAGAATTGGGGAGCGGCTACACCTTC.

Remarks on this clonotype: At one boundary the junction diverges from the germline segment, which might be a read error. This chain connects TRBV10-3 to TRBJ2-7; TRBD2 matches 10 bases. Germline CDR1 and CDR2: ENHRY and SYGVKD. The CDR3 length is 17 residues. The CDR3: CAVSDPPSGGFSYEQYF. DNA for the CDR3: TGTGCCGTCAGTGATCCGCCTAGCGGGGGATTTTCCTACGAGCAGTACTTC.

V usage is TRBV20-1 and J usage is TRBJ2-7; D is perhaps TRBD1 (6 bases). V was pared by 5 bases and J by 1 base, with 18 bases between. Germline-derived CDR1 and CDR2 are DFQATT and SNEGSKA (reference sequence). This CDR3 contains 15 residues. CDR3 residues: CSAGSLGQGSYEQYF. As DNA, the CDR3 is TGCAGTGCTGGATCATTGGGGCAGGGGTCCTACGAGCAGTACTTC.

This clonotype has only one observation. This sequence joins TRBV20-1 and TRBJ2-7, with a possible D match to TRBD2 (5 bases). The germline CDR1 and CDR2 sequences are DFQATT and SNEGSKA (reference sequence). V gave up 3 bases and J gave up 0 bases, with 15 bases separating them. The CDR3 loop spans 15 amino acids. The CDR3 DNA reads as TGCAGTGCTAGTAAGGCGGGCCCTTCCTCCTACGAGCAGTACTTC. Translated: CSASKAGPSSYEQYF.

The CDR3 nucleotides are TGTGCCAGCCATAGCGGGGTTGAAGAGACCCAGTACTTC. Encoded protein: CASHSGVEETQYF. V is TRBV7-8 and J is TRBJ2-5; 8 bases line up with TRBD2. V shed 8 bases and J 3 bases; nucleotides not matched to a gene: 5. CDR3 length equals 13 residues. In germline, CDR1 is SGHVS, CDR2 FQNEAQ.

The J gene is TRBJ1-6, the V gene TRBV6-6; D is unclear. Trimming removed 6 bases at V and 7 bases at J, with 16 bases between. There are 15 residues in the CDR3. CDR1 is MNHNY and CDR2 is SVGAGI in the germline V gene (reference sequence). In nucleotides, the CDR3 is TGTGCCAGCAGGGCCGGGGAGGGCACCAATTCACCCCTCCACTTT. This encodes CASRAGEGTNSPLHF.

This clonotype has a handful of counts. DNA of the CDR3: TGCAGTGCTCCCGGGACATCGATCTACGAGCAGTACTTC. It translates to CSAPGTSIYEQYF. The V gene is TRBV20-1, the J gene TRBJ2-7; TRBD1 might be the D (6 bases). Germline values: CDR1 DFQATT, CDR2 SNEGSKA (reference sequence). Trimming left V 5 bases short and J 3 bases short, with 14 bases between. This CDR3 spans 13 amino acids.

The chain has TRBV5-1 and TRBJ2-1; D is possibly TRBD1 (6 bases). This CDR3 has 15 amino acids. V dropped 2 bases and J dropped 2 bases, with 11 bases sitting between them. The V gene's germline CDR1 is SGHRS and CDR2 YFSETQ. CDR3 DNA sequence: TGCGCCAGCAGCTTTGAGGGGGAACCCTACAATGAGCAGTTCTTC. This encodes CASSFEGEPYNEQFF. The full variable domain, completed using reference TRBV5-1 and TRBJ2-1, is KAGVTQTPRYLIKTRGQQVTLSCSPISGHRSVSWYQQTPGQGLQFLFEYFSETQRNKGNFPGRFSGRQFSNSRSEMNVSTLELGDSALYLCASSFEGEPYNEQFFGPGTRLTVL.

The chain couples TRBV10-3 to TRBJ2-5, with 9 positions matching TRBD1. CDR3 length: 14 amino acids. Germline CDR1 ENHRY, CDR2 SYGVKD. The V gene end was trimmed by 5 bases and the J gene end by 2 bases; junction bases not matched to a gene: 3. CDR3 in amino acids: CAISRDREQETQYF. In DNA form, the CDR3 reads TGTGCCATCAGTAGGGACAGGGAACAAGAGACCCAGTACTTC.

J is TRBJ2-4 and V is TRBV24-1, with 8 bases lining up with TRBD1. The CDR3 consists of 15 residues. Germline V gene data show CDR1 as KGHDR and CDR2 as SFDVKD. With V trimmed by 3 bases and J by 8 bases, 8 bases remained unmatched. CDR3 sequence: CATSDTGTGGDIQYF. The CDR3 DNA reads TGTGCCACCAGTGATACCGGGACAGGAGGTGACATTCAGTACTTC.

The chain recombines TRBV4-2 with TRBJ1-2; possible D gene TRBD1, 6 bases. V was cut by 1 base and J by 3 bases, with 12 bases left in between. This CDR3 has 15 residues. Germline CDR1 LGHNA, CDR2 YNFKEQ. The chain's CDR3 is CASSQGSDSYYGYTF. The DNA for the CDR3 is TGTGCCAGCAGCCAAGGTTCGGACAGCTACTATGGCTACACCTTC.

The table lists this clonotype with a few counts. In DNA form, the CDR3 reads TGTGCCAGCGCTCAAAGTGGGAATCCAGAGACCCAGTACTTC. This encodes CASAQSGNPETQYF. This chain joins TRBV6-2 or TRBV6-3 and TRBJ2-5; D is unresolved. Trimming took off 8 bases at V and 4 bases at J, with 17 bases between the two ends. The CDR3 length is 14 residues. Germline loops: CDR1 MNHEY, CDR2 SVGEGT.

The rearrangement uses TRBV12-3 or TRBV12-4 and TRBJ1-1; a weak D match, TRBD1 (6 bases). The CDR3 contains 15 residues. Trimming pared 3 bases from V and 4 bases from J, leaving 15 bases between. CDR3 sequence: CASSLMTTGFTEAFF. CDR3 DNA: TGTGCCAGCAGTTTGATGACGACAGGCTTCACTGAAGCTTTCTTT.

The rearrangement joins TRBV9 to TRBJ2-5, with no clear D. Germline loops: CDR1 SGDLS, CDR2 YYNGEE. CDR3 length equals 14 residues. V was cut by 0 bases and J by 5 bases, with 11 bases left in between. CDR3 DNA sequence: TGTGCCAGCAGCGTAGGGGTAGCTACGGAGACCCAGTACTTC. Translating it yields CASSVGVATETQYF. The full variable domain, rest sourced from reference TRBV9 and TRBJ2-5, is DSGVTQTPKHLITATGQRVTLRCSPRSGDLSVYWYQQSLDQGLQFLIQYYNGEERAKGNILERFSAQQFPDLHSELNLSSLELGDSALYFCASSVGVATETQYFGPGTRLLVL.

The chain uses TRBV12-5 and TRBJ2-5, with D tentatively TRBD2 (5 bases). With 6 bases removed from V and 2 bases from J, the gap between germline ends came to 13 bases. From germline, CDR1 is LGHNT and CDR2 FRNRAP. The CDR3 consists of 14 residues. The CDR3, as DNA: TGTGCTAGTGGGCCGGGCGGGTATCAAGAGACCCAGTACTTC. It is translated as CASGPGGYQETQYF.

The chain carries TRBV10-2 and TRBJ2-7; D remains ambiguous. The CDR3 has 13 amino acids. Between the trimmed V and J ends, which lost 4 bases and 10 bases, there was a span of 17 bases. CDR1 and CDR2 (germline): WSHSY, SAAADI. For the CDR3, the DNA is TGCGCCAGCAGTGGCCTAGGTGGTACGGACCAGTACTTC. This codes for CASSGLGGTDQYF.

For the CDR3, the DNA is TGTGCCAGCAGTTACGGGGGACAGAAGACCCAGTACTTC. Translated, it gives CASSYGGQKTQYF. The chain carries TRBV6-2 or TRBV6-3 and TRBJ2-7; 7 bases align to TRBD1. The DNA end is more similar to TRBJ2-5, so the J call may be wrong. CDR3 size: 13 residues. Per the germline V gene, CDR1 is MNHEY and CDR2 is SVGEGT.

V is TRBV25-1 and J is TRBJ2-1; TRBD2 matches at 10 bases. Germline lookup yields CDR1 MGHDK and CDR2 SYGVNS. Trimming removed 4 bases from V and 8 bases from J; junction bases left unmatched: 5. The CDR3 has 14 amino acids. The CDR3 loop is CASSGLAGVDEQFF. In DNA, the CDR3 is TGTGCCAGCAGTGGCCTAGCGGGGGTTGATGAGCAGTTCTTC.

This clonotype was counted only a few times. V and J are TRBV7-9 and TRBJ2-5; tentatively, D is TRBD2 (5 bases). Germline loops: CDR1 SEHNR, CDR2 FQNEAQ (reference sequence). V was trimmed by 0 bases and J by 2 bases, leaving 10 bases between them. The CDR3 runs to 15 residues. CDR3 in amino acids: CASSLAGRVQETQYF. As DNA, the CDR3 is TGTGCCAGCAGCTTAGCAGGGAGAGTACAAGAGACCCAGTACTTC.

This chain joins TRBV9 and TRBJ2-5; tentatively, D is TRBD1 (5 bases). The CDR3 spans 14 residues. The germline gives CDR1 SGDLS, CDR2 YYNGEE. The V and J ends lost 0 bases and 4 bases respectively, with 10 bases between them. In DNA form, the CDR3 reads TGTGCCAGCAGCGTAGGGGGCAGGGCAGAGACCCAGTACTTC. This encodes CASSVGGRAETQYF. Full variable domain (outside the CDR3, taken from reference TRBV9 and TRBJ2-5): DSGVTQTPKHLITATGQRVTLRCSPRSGDLSVYWYQQSLDQGLQFLIQYYNGEERAKGNILERFSAQQFPDLHSELNLSSLELGDSALYFCASSVGGRAETQYFGPGTRLLVL.

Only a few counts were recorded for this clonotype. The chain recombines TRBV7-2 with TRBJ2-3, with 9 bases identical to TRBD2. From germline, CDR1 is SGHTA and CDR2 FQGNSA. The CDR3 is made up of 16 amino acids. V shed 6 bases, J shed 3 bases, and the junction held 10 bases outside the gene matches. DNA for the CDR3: TGTGCCAGCAGTTCAAGGCTAGCGGGGCCGACAGATACGCAGTATTTT. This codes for CASSSRLAGPTDTQYF.

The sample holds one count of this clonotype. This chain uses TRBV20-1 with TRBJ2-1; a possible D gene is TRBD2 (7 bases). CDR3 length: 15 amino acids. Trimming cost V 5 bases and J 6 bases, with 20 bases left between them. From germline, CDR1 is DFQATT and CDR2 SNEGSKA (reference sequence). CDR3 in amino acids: CSADRGASSSNEQFF. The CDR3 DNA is TGCAGTGCTGATCGGGGGGCTAGTTCGTCCAATGAGCAGTTCTTC.

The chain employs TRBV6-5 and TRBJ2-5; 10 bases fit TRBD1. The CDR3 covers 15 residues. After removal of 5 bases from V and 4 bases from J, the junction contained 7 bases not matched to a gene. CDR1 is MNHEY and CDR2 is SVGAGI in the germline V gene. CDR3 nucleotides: TGTGCCAGCAGTCGTGCCCGGACAGGGGGAGAGACCCAGTACTTC. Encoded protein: CASSRARTGGETQYF.

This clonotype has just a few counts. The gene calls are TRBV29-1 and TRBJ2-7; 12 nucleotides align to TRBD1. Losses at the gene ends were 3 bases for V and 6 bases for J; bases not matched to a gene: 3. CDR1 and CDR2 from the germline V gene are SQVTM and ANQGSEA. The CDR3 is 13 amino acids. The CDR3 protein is CSVEGQGAPEQYF. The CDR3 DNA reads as TGCAGCGTTGAGGGACAGGGGGCGCCCGAGCAGTACTTC.

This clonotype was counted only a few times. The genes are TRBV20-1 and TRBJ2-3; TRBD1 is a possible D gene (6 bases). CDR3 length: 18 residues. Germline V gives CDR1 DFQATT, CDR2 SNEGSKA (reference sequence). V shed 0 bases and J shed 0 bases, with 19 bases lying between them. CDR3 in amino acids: CSARDWIAGASSTDTQYF. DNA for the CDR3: TGCAGTGCTAGAGATTGGATAGCAGGGGCCTCTAGCACAGATACGCAGTATTTT.

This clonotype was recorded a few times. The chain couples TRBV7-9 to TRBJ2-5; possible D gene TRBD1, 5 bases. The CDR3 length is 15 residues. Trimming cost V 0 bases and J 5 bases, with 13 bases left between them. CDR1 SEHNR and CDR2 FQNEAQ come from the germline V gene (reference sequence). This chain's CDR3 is CASSLAQGSRETQYF. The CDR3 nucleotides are TGTGCCAGCAGCTTAGCGCAGGGTTCACGGGAGACCCAGTACTTC.

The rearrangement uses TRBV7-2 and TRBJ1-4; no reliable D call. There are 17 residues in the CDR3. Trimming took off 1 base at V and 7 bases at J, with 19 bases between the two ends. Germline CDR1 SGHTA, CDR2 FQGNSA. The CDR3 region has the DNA TGTGCCAGCAGCTTAGGTTTCTTGGGCAGGCCACCTGAAAAACTGTTTTTT. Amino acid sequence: CASSLGFLGRPPEKLFF.

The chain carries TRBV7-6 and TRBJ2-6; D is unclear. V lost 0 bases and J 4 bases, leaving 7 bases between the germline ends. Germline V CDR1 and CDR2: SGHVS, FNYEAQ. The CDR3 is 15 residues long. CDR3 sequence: CASSLARRGANVLTF. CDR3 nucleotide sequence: TGTGCCAGCAGCTTAGCACGGCGAGGGGCCAACGTCCTGACTTTC.